One and the same sample provided the 10 T cell receptor beta chains below, sequenced in a study of tissue T cells after allogeneic stem cell transplantation. Indicated time point: mouse harvest day 7 after allogeneic transplant. Mouse grafts combined 10^7 T-cell-depleted bone marrow cells with 10^6 splenic CD5+ T cells. Repertoires were generated with immunoSEQ multiplex PCR, while TCRdb's copy carries only in-frame clones and drops some. The sample yields around 6,000 clones, roughly 47% seen once. Sequenced material: skin. These receptors all come from a female BALB/c mouse given C57BL/6 T cells with graft-versus-host disease after an allogeneic hematopoietic cell transplant.

Details on this clone: These gene names are mouse names. The read is 1 residue too short to cover the CDR3 end, so that end is filled in from the germline J gene. J is TRBJ2-5 and V is TRBV16, with D unresolved. V was trimmed by 5 bases and J by 5 bases, leaving 8 bases between them. The CDR3 has 12 residues. CDR1 and CDR2 from the germline V gene are SGHSA and FRNQAP. This CDR3 reads CASSLTGDTQYF. CDR3 DNA, as far as it was read: TGTGCAAGCAGCCTCACGGGAGACACCCAGTAC.

With respect to this clone: The listed genes are named as in mouse. The read gets to within 1 residue of the CDR3 end, and the germline J gene fills in the rest. The chain combines TRBV3 with TRBJ2-5, with TRBD1 as a possible D gene (6 bases). Germline lookup yields CDR1 SNHLY and CDR2 FYNGKV (reference sequence). Between the trimmed V and J ends, which lost 5 bases and 6 bases, there was a span of 15 bases. The CDR3 loop spans 14 amino acids. CDR3 DNA (partial): TGTGCCAGCAGCCACAGGGACGGGCGGGACACCCAGTAC. The encoded protein is CASSHRDGRDTQY. The CDR3 in full is CASSHRDGRDTQYF. Full variable domain (rest looked up from reference TRBV3 and TRBJ2-5): GPKVLQIPSHQIIDMGQMVTLNCDPVSNHLYFYWYKQILGQQMEFLVNFYNGKVMEKSKLFKDQFSVERPDGSYFTLKIQPTALEDSAVYFCASSHRDGRDTQYFGPGTRLLVL.

By frequency in the sample, this clone is medium-sized. Genes and germline are mouse. The read terminates 1 residue before the CDR3 end, so the remaining end is supplied by the germline J gene. The chain employs TRBV4 and TRBJ2-1, with 8 bases matching TRBD2. Germline V gene lookup returns CDR1 LGHDT and CDR2 YNNKQL (reference sequence). With V trimmed by 4 bases and J by 4 bases, 3 bases remained unmatched. This CDR3 region has 14 residues. The sequenced CDR3 bases are TGTGCCAGCAGCTTCCTGGGGGGTTATGCTGAGCAGTTC. It specifies CASSFLGGYAEQF. The full-length CDR3 reads as CASSFLGGYAEQFF.

This clone appeared a single time. The listed genes are named as in mouse. The CDR3 extends 1 residue past the end of the read, so its final part is completed from the germline J gene. J is TRBJ2-4 and V is TRBV26; TRBD2 matches 8 bases. In germline, CDR1 is KGHPV, CDR2 FQNQEV (reference sequence). The CDR3 is 13 amino acids. V shed 8 bases, J shed 1 base, and the junction held 2 bases outside the gene matches. The CDR3 region is CASSTGGQNTLYF. The sequenced CDR3 bases are TGTGCCAGCTCGACTGGGGGTCAAAACACCTTGTAC.

This clone appeared a few times. Gene names are the mouse ones. The read ends 1 residue before the CDR3 terminus; that terminus is restored from the germline J gene. The chain uses TRBV20 and TRBJ2-3; TRBD1 aligns across 9 bases. The CDR3 runs 14 residues. Germline loops: CDR1 GFQATS, CDR2 STVNSAI. Germline trimming cut 0 bases from V and 3 bases from J; bases unmatched to any gene: 1. The part of the CDR3 DNA that was read is TGTGGTGCTAGGGAACAGGGGGCGGCAGAAACGCTGTAT. Translating gives CGAREQGAAETLY. The whole CDR3 protein is CGAREQGAAETLYF. Together with reference TRBV20 and TRBJ2-3, the CDR3 gives the full variable domain: GALVYQYPRRTICKSGTSMRMECQAVGFQATSVAWYRQSPQKTFELIALSTVNSAIKYEQNFTQEKFPISHPNLSFSSMTVLNAYLEDRGLYLCGAREQGAAETLYFGSGTRLTVL.

As to this clone: The germline and genes are mouse ones. The missing CDR3 end, 1 residue past where the read stops, is filled in from the germline J gene. This chain joins TRBV26 and TRBJ2-7; D is uncertain. Trimming stripped 4 bases from V and 6 bases from J, with 4 bases between. CDR1 is KGHPV, CDR2 FQNQEV, per germline (reference sequence). There are 10 residues in the CDR3. This CDR3 reads CASSQSEQYF. The sequenced part of the CDR3 DNA is TGTGCCAGCAGTCAGAGTGAACAGTAC.

On this clone: Gene names are the mouse ones. The missing CDR3 end, 1 residue past where the read stops, is filled in from the germline J gene. The chain is built from TRBV26 and TRBJ2-5; 9 bases fit TRBD1. Germline V gives CDR1 KGHPV, CDR2 FQNQEV (reference sequence). There are 15 residues in the CDR3. V gave up 3 bases and J gave up 1 base; unmatched junction bases: 2. CDR3 amino acids: CASSLDRGYQDTQYF. The sequenced part of the CDR3 DNA is TGTGCCAGCAGTCTCGACAGGGGGTACCAAGACACCCAGTAC.

This clone was seen only a few times. Each gene name is a mouse one. Read data end 1 residue before the CDR3 end; the end is taken from the germline J gene. The chain joins TRBV29 to TRBJ2-7, with 8 bases identical to TRBD1. Germline lookup yields CDR1 MSHET and CDR2 SYDVDS. After removal of 2 bases from V and 4 bases from J, the junction contained 1 base not matched to a gene. The CDR3 runs to 13 residues. The CDR3 reads CASSLQGAYEQYF. The CDR3 bases that were read are TGTGCTAGCAGTTTACAGGGGGCTTATGAACAGTAC.

As for this clone: Mouse names are used for the genes. The observed sequence ends 1 residue before the CDR3 terminus, with the missing tail filled in from the germline J gene. This chain joins TRBV3 and TRBJ1-2; 10 bases map to TRBD1. The trim removed 4 bases at V and 2 bases at J, leaving 1 base unmatched. CDR3 size: 14 residues. CDR1 SNHLY and CDR2 FYNGKV come from the germline V gene (reference sequence). The DNA read from the CDR3 is TGTGCCAGCAGCTGGGGACAGGGGAACTCCGACTACACC. It codes for CASSWGQGNSDYT. The whole CDR3 protein reads CASSWGQGNSDYTF.

In its sample, this clone is large. Gene names follow the mouse nomenclature. The read terminates 1 residue before the CDR3 end, so the remaining end is supplied by the germline J gene. The chain couples TRBV16 to TRBJ2-7; D remains ambiguous. The CDR3 has 11 amino acids. Germline-derived CDR1 and CDR2 are SGHSA and FRNQAP. Trimming removed 1 base from V and 6 bases from J, with 4 bases in between. CDR3 in amino acids: CASSLGGEQYF. CDR3 DNA (partial): TGTGCAAGCAGCTTAGGGGGTGAACAGTAC.